Ten or more counts support the clone carrying this T cell receptor (beta chain). The antigen is undetermined. This sample was included in a study of breast tumors, draining lymph nodes, adjacent tissues. Samples came from axillary lymph nodes draining the breast cancer. Germline V CDR1 and CDR2: MNHNY, SVGAGI (reference sequence). V was pared by 2 bases and J by 1 base, with 15 bases between. CDR3 length: 17 amino acids. TCRdb re-analysed the multiplex PCR reads in MiXCR, keeping a single row per CDR3 protein. This sample has 80,000 to 130,000 distinct CDR3 sequences, with approximately 22% found just once. Whole-study findings and limits: Findings are consistent with lymph node origin and intratumoral expansion of most tumor T cells. Tumor repertoires ranked between lymph nodes and nontumor tissue in diversity, with V and J gene preferences. The lymph node origin of tumor T cells was framed as consistent with a hypothesis, not demonstrated.

The sequence was collected from a female donor with breast cancer. Some clones in this sample may be carry-over from other donors' samples. This sequence joins TRBV6-6 and TRBJ1-3; D not certain. The sequenced sample was axillary lymph node tissue. CDR3 loop: CASSYPQTHRSGNTIYF. The CDR3 bases are TGTGCCAGCAGTTACCCCCAGACCCACCGGTCTGGAAACACCATATATTTT.